This entry lists 18 T cell receptor beta chains sequenced from one sample in a study of CXCR3-negative and CXCR3-positive naive CD8 T cells. The authors prepared UMI-labeled TRB cDNA libraries by 5' RACE. From its re-call of the 5' RACE reads, TCRdb lists each CDR3 protein once, without DNA. Its listing shows 70,000 to 100,000 distinct CDR3 sequences. Specimen: naive CXCR3- CD8+ T cells from blood. Documented subset: CD45RO-CCR7+CD27+CD95- naive CD8+ T cells lacking CXCR3 (TNR3-). The receptor set was obtained from a human donor in good health. Some clones in this sample may be carry-over from other donors' samples.

The V and J genes are TRBV28 and TRBJ2-7; there is no DNA to check the TCRdb D call of TRBD1. Looked up from germline, CDR1 is MDHEN and CDR2 is SYDVKM. The CDR3 is 15 amino acids. This chain's CDR3 is CASSLEGGSPYEQYF.

The CDR3 sequence: CASSFNPGRRSGELFF. The chain joins TRBV14 to TRBJ2-2; TCRdb proposes TRBD1, but this gene call is untestable without DNA. CDR1 is SGHDN and CDR2 is FVKESK in the germline V gene. The CDR3 extends over 16 amino acids. Full variable domain (missing parts from reference TRBV14 and TRBJ2-2): EAGVTQFPSHSVIEKGQTVTLRCDPISGHDNLYWYRRVMGKEIKFLLHFVKESKQDESGMPNNRFLAERTGGTYSTLKVQPAELEDSGVYFCASSFNPGRRSGELFFGEGSRLTVL.

V is TRBV20-1 and J is TRBJ2-1; TCRdb's D gene call, TRBD2, goes unchecked for lack of DNA. CDR1 is DFQATT, CDR2 SNEGSKA, per germline (reference sequence). This CDR3 has 15 residues. The CDR3 spells CSARDLGQGGIEQFF.

The chain couples TRBV10-2 to TRBJ2-3; TCRdb designates TRBD1, a call that cannot be tested without DNA. The germline CDR1 and CDR2 sequences are WSHSY and SAAADI. The CDR3 contains 13 residues. CDR3: CASSETQGDTQYF.

The chain carries TRBV20-1 and TRBJ1-1; there is no DNA to check the TCRdb D call of TRBD1. CDR1 DFQATT and CDR2 SNEGSKA come from the germline V gene (reference sequence). The CDR3 sequence is 13 residues long. The CDR3 protein is CSAAGGGDTEAFF.

V and J are TRBV6-5 and TRBJ2-7; the D gene TCRdb calls, TRBD2, cannot be checked with no DNA. CDR1 is MNHEY, CDR2 SVGAGI, per germline. This CDR3 has 15 amino acids. CDR3 residues: CASSSVAGLRNEQYF.

The chain combines TRBV25-1 with TRBJ2-5; TCRdb's assignment of TRBD1 cannot be checked, as there is no DNA. The CDR3 is 16 residues long. Germline CDR1 and CDR2: MGHDK and SYGVNS. The CDR3 protein is CASSARHSRLQETQYF.

The gene calls are TRBV27 and TRBJ2-5; TCRdb's D gene call, TRBD2, goes unchecked for lack of DNA. Germline CDR1 reads MNHEY; CDR2 reads SMNVEV (reference sequence). The CDR3 loop spans 13 amino acids. CDR3 in amino acids: CASSLAEQETQYF.

The CDR3: CSARAVNTGELFF. The V and J genes are TRBV20-1 and TRBJ2-2. The CDR3 runs to 13 residues. Germline CDR1 reads DFQATT; CDR2 reads SNEGSKA (reference sequence).

The chain employs TRBV30 and TRBJ2-7; TCRdb's D gene call, TRBD2, goes unchecked for lack of DNA. In germline, CDR1 is GTSNPN, CDR2 SVGIG (reference sequence). The CDR3 is 15 residues long. The chain's CDR3 is CAWSVAGGRLSEQYF.

This chain connects TRBV12-3 or TRBV12-4 to TRBJ1-1; the TCRdb D gene call, TRBD1, has no DNA to confirm it. The CDR3 is made up of 14 amino acids. CDR3 loop: CASSLTGGHTEAFF.

The CDR3: CSATGKWETQYF. This sequence joins TRBV29-1 and TRBJ2-5; the D call from TCRdb, TRBD1, cannot be confirmed without DNA. Per the germline V gene, CDR1 is SQVTM and CDR2 is ANQGSEA. The CDR3 totals 12 residues.

The V gene is TRBV10-3, the J gene TRBJ1-5. Germline V gene data show CDR1 as ENHRY and CDR2 as SYGVKD. The CDR3 totals 12 residues. The CDR3 sequence is CAISDPNQPQHF.

This chain links TRBV7-9 with TRBJ2-4. Germline V gene sequence: CDR1 SEHNR, CDR2 FQNEAQ (reference sequence). The CDR3 extends over 16 amino acids. The CDR3 protein is CASSLEARRAKNIQYF.

J is TRBJ2-2 and V is TRBV7-2; with no DNA, the TCRdb D assignment of TRBD2 cannot be verified. Germline values: CDR1 SGHTA, CDR2 FQGNSA. This CDR3 spans 15 amino acids. This chain's CDR3 is CASSPQLVGTGELFF.

The CDR3 is CASSYSLGQLYEQYF. The rearrangement joins TRBV6-6 to TRBJ2-7. Looked up from germline, CDR1 is MNHNY and CDR2 is SVGAGI (reference sequence). The CDR3 runs 15 residues.

The chain has TRBV6-2 or TRBV6-3 and TRBJ2-2; lacking DNA, the TRBD1 call made by TCRdb goes unchecked. The CDR3 consists of 13 residues. Germline V gives CDR1 MNHEY, CDR2 SVGEGT. The CDR3: CASSSTGTGELIF.

The V and J genes are TRBV12-3 or TRBV12-4 and TRBJ2-2; TCRdb selects TRBD1, and the lack of DNA leaves this call unchecked. The CDR3 is made up of 13 amino acids. The CDR3 loop reads CASSSPGTGELFF.